The clone carrying this TCR beta chain was picked up many times. Its antigen is not identified. This CDR3 is built from 13 residues. Germline lookup yields CDR1 SNHLY and CDR2 FYNNEI. Trimming pared 6 bases from V and 4 bases from J, leaving 7 bases between. This sample stems from a study of T cells in Graves' hyperthyroidism and ophthalmopathy. Broader study findings: Blood also held most thyroid clonotypes expanded beyond 0.001.

Amplified TCR beta CDR3 regions derived from RNA transcripts. HTBI primers drove first-round RT-PCR of the TCR CDR3. TCRdb independently ran MiXCR on the multiplex PCR reads; one entry per CDR3 protein. There are approximately 610,000 distinct CDR3 sequences in the sample; over 15% occur only once, and more than 15% lies in the top ten. The sequenced sample consisted of blood. The TCR originated in a woman aged 18-29 years with Graves' hyperthyroidism. This chain joins TRBV2 and TRBJ2-6, with D uncertain. The chain's CDR3 is CASSQAGANVLTF. The CDR3 DNA sequence: TGTGCCAGCAGCCAGGCGGGGGCCAACGTCCTGACTTTC.